Sequencing of this T cell receptor beta chain was carried out in a study of CD8+ T cells in alopecia areata (dated by TCRdb to the late 2010s). General notes on the study: The treated patients, all with moderate-to-severe alopecia areata, were enrolled in an open-label pilot trial of oral tofacitinib given at 5 to 10 mg twice daily. To study T cell clonal expansion in alopecia areata, the researchers applied high-throughput TCRbeta sequencing to both the C3H/HeJ mouse model and human patients. Tofacitinib-treated patients had biopsies at baseline and at 4 and 24 weeks of treatment, with a later scalp biopsy in several patients. Patients stayed on tofacitinib for 6 to 18 months and then had 6 months of follow-up off drug so that delayed response and recurrence could be assessed. In treated patients, disease severity was measured using the SALT score, which gives the percentage of scalp surface area affected. Clonality in the scalp was compared among normal scalp (n=4), patchy alopecia areata scalp (n=8), and alopecia totalis/universalis scalp (n=8). TCRbeta CDR3 regions were amplified by immunoSEQ multiplex PCR using 35 Vbeta forward and 13 Jbeta reverse primers. Scalp tissue and sorted CD4+ and CD8+ peripheral blood T cells from patchy and totalis/universalis alopecia areata patients and from healthy controls were covered by human TCRbeta sequencing. RNA was extracted with the PAXgene miRNA kit for fixed scalp, the miRNeasy kit for PBMCs, and the RNeasy kit for mouse skin.

As to this clone: What this receptor recognizes is not known. The record has no base qualities; no much larger clone is one base away.

The treatment or condition label here, explained by the study, means: oral pan-JAK inhibitor, 5-10 mg twice daily. Lesional scalp punch biopsies and peripheral blood were collected from alopecia areata patients. PBMCs were isolated by density centrifugation and stained for CD3, CD4 and CD8, after which CD4+ and CD8+ T cells were sorted on a FACSAria. Paper-wide results and their limitations: Resident alphabeta T cells in normal human skin are also sequenced, complicating scalp TCR repertoire analysis, unlike mouse skin dominated by gammadelta T cells. During tofacitinib treatment, many expanded lesional clones remained in scalp and blood, and this persistence may partly explain relapse after treatment is stopped. Scalp clonality and the number of expanded CD8+ clones among the top 100 scalp clones were significantly decreased by tofacitinib. Because the treated cohort was small and included a single nonresponder, larger studies are needed to assess links between baseline CD8+ expansion and response. Compared with normal scalp, lesional scalp, particularly in alopecia totalis/universalis, had higher clonality and more expanded CD8+ clones, which suggests antigenic drive. Shared TCR sequences between patients were less evident than in mice, which may be partly attributable to HLA diversity in the patient population.

Library method: the immunoSEQ multiplex PCR assay. To provide template for TCR sequencing, every sample had RNA extracted and reverse transcribed into cDNA. SuperScript III was used for first-strand cDNA synthesis, primed with a 2:1 mix of oligo-dT and random hexamers. A synthetic immune receptor repertoire was used to gauge amplification bias, and whatever bias remained was removed computationally. As for the authors' bioinformatics: After raw reads were preprocessed to remove errors, the CDR3 was defined following IMGT conventions as running from the conserved cysteine to phenylalanine. Clonality was computed as 1 minus the Shannon entropy, with the entropy normalized by log2 of the number of productive unique TCRs. Scalp TCRbeta sequences were cross-referenced with sorted blood CD4 and CD8 repertoires so that the CD4 or CD8 identity of scalp clones could be inferred. TCRdb provides this immuneACCESS table in a form limited to in-frame rearrangements. Some clones are lacking; in checked studies, under half of them reflect an unresolved V gene, and why the rest are absent is not known. The DNA gave D and trimming, while V, J and clone size come from that table. This sample gives about 64,000 clones in total; around 46% of them show up just once. In total, the top ten clones hold about a fifth of the sample.

The CDR3 spans 14 residues, from the cysteine through the phenylalanine. The entry retains the CDR3 DNA only, 42 bases that are in frame from base 1. The CDR1 and CDR2 encoded by the germline V gene are MNHEY and SVGAGI. Trimming takes 4 bases off V and 11 bases off J; junction bases not matched to a gene: 9. The chain joins TRBV6-5 to TRBJ1-4, with TRBD1 matching 8 junction bases. The origin of this receptor is a human donor with alopecia areata. The source material was CD8+ T cells sorted from blood, sampled at approximately week 37, from a patient treated with tofacitinib. The CDR3 region: CASSSLNTGGKLFF. The nucleotide sequence reads as follows: TGTGCCAGCAGTTCGTTAAACACAGGGGGGAAACTGTTTTTT.